One T cell receptor (beta chain) is described in this entry. Trimming cost V 1 base and J 0 bases; bases outside gene matches: 11. The CDR3 extends over 19 amino acids. The germline V gene has CDR1 LGHNA and CDR2 YNFKEQ. How the authors handled the data: Nucleated cell counts were estimated from reference gene primer amplification. Libraries were prepared by immunoSEQ multiplex PCR; TCRdb keeps only in-frame clonotypes and omits some of them. From that table come the V and J calls and clone size; the DNA was used to work out D and trimming. The table lists fewer than 60,000 clones, about four fifths of them singletons. The data are from a study of blood T cell repertoires in COVID-19. Study summary: Material from acute and convalescent COVID-19 was sourced from the United States, Italy and Spain. T cells, B-cell-depleted T cells, or PBMCs provided the cDNA or gDNA that served as material.

This chain links TRBV4-2 with TRBJ1-5; 8 bases match TRBD1. This TCR was sampled from a human donor in a cohort sampled during active COVID-19. Material: peripheral blood. Here the CDR3 reads CASSQGWTGSPTSNQPQHF. The CDR3 DNA is TGTGCCAGCAGCCAAGGGTGGACAGGGTCCCCCACTAGCAATCAGCCCCAGCATTTT.